A selection of T cell receptor beta chains follows, all from one sample in a study of monozygotic twins with cystic fibrosis. Measured with immunoSEQ multiplex PCR; TCRdb has only the in-frame clones, and not every one. Among fewer than 20,000 clones listed, around 90% were seen once. Sequenced: blood. Receptor source: a girl aged 2 to 10 with cystic fibrosis. CDR3s include the opening cysteine and the closing phenylalanine or tryptophan. The D gene is left open where the match is weak. The size field is filled for only some rows; it gives once, few, many or a size class.

clone size,D gene,J gene,V gene,CDR3 DNA,CDR3 protein
once,-,TRBJ2-5,TRBV7-9,TGTGCCAGCAGCCTTCCAGGGCCGGAGACCCAGTACTTC,CASSLPGPETQYF
-,TRBD1,TRBJ1-1,TRBV6-1,TGTGCCAGCAGTGGGGTCAAACTTGGGACAGGGGGAACTGAAGCTTTCTTT,CASSGVKLGTGGTEAFF
-,-,TRBJ2-1,TRBV14,TGTGCCAGCAATCGGTTCGGCTACAATGAGCAGTTCTTC,CASNRFGYNEQFF
-,-,TRBJ2-5,TRBV27,TGTGCCAGCAGAAACTCCATAAGTAATTGGGAGACCCAGTACTTC,CASRNSISNWETQYF
-,TRBD1,TRBJ1-2,TRBV11-2,TGTGCCAGCAGCCTAGGGACAGGGAATGGCTACACCTTC,CASSLGTGNGYTF
-,TRBD1,TRBJ2-7,TRBV18,TGTGCCAGCTCAGTTACAGGGGATTCAGGCGAGCAGTACTTC,CASSVTGDSGEQYF
once,-,TRBJ1-6,TRBV5-8,TGTGCCAGCAGCACCTACAATTCACCCCTCCACTTT,CASSTYNSPLHF
-,-,TRBJ1-5,TRBV19,TGTGCCAGTATTGAAGAATATAGCAATCAGCCCCAGCATTTT,CASIEEYSNQPQHF
-,-,TRBJ2-1,TRBV14,TGTGCCAGCAGCCAAAGGGGTCGGCTACCTTCCTACAATGAGCAGTTCTTC,CASSQRGRLPSYNEQFF
-,-,TRBJ1-1,TRBV19,TGTGCCAGTAGTATAGTCCCGGGACAAAGGGGGAACACTGAAGCTTTCTTT,CASSIVPGQRGNTEAFF
-,-,TRBJ1-5,TRBV28,TGTGCCAGCAGCCCCGGGGGTATGAAACAGCCCCAGCATTTT,CASSPGGMKQPQHF
-,-,TRBJ2-2,TRBV19,TGTGCCAGTAGTATAGATACTAATAAGAACACCGGGGAGCTGTTTTTT,CASSIDTNKNTGELFF
-,-,TRBJ2-7,TRBV6-1,TGTGCCAGCAGACCCAGGGTTACTTACGAGCAGTACTTC,CASRPRVTYEQYF
-,-,TRBJ2-3,TRBV5-1,TGCGCCAGCAGCTTCGGGACCGGCACAGATACGCAGTATTTT,CASSFGTGTDTQYF
-,-,TRBJ1-4,TRBV28,TGTGCCAGCAGCCCCCCCACCTCACTGCTAACACTGTTTTTT,CASSPPTSLLTLFF
-,-,TRBJ1-1,TRBV7-8,TGTGCCAGCAGCTACGACACGAATAGGGCGGGGAGGGGAGCTTTCTTT,CASSYDTNRAGRGAFF
-,-,TRBJ2-3,TRBV5-1,TGCGCCAGCACAGTACTAGGAAGCTCACAGGGCACAGATACGCAGTATTTT,CASTVLGSSQGTDTQYF
-,-,TRBJ2-7,TRBV5-8,TGTGCCAGCAGCTTGGGATTTACCGAGCAGTACTTC,CASSLGFTEQYF
-,TRBD1,TRBJ1-1,TRBV29-1,TGCAGCGTTGAACGGCGGGACAGGGGGCTGGGCACTGAAGCTTTCTTT,CSVERRDRGLGTEAFF
-,TRBD1,TRBJ2-1,TRBV9,TGTGCCAGCAGCGTAGACGGGACAGGGGGTTTCGATGAGCAGTTCTTC,CASSVDGTGGFDEQFF
-,-,TRBJ2-7,TRBV7-3,TGTGCCAGCAGCTTATATGGGGGCAGGAATATATACGAGCAGTACTTC,CASSLYGGRNIYEQYF
once,-,TRBJ1-3,TRBV18,TGTGCCAGCTCACCACCCCATGGAAACACCATATATTTT,CASSPPHGNTIYF
-,-,TRBJ1-2,TRBV7-9,TGTGCCAGCAGCCCATCATCCGATGGGGGACTCTATGGCTACACCTTC,CASSPSSDGGLYGYTF
-,-,TRBJ1-1,TRBV6-6,TGTGCCAGCAGGGATAACACTGAAGCTTTCTTT,CASRDNTEAFF
-,TRBD2,TRBJ2-3,TRBV5-1,TGCGCCAGCACCCCCGGGGGGACAGATACGCAGTATTTT,CASTPGGTDTQYF
-,-,TRBJ1-6,TRBV6-5,TGTGCCAGCAGTTACTCGACAACAATCCAGTCACCCCTCCACTTT,CASSYSTTIQSPLHF
-,-,TRBJ1-1,TRBV7-9,TGTGCCAGCAGCTCGGTTAAGGACATTTTTGGCTCCACTGAAGCTTTCTTT,CASSSVKDIFGSTEAFF
-,-,TRBJ1-1,TRBV28,TGTGCCAGCAGTTTGAAGGGGGAACGGGACACTGAAGCTTTCTTT,CASSLKGERDTEAFF
-,TRBD2,TRBJ2-2,TRBV18,TGTGCCAGCTCACCCCTACTGGAACTAGCGGGAGACAGGGAGCTGTTTTTT,CASSPLLELAGDRELFF
-,-,TRBJ2-1,TRBV7-8,TGTGCCAGCAGCTTAGCGGGGCCCTCCTACAATGAGCAGTTCTTC,CASSLAGPSYNEQFF
-,-,TRBJ1-3,TRBV6-4,TGTGCCAGCAGTCCTCATGGGGGGCGGGCTGGAAACACCATATATTTT,CASSPHGGRAGNTIYF
-,TRBD2,TRBJ2-3,TRBV4-1,TGCGCCAGCAGCCAAGGGGGGCTAGCGGGGTCCACAGATACGCAGTATTTT,CASSQGGLAGSTDTQYF
-,-,TRBJ2-7,TRBV6-5,TGTGCCAGCAGTCCCGGGACGGGACTTTACGAGCAGTACTTC,CASSPGTGLYEQYF
-,-,TRBJ1-2,TRBV9,TGTGCCAGCAGCGTAGCCATAACTGCTAACTATGGCTACACCTTC,CASSVAITANYGYTF
-,TRBD2,TRBJ2-3,TRBV14,TGTGCCAGCAGCCAACTAGCGGGAGGGCCGTTTCCCACAGATACGCAGTATTTT,CASSQLAGGPFPTDTQYF
-,-,TRBJ1-5,TRBV4-2,TGTGCCAGCAGCCAAGTGGGTGGGCAGACATATAGCAATCAGCCCCAGCATTTT,CASSQVGGQTYSNQPQHF
-,-,TRBJ2-1,TRBV5-1,TGCGCCAGCAGCAGCTACTACAATGAGCAGTTCTTC,CASSSYYNEQFF